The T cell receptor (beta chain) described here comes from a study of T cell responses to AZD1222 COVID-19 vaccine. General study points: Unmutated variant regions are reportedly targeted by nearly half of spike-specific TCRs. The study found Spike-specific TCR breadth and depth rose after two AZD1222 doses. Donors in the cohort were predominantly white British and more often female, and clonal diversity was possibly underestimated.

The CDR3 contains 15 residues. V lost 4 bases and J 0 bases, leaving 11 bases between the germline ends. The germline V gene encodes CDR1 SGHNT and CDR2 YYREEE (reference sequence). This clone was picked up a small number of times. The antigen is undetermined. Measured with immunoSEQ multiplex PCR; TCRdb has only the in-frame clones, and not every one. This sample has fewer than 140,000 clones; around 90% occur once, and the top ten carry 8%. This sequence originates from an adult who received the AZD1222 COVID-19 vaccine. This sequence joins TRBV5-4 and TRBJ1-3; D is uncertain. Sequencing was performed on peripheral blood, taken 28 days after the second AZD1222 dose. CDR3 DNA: TGTGCCAGCAGCGCGTCAGGTTTCTCTGGAAACACCATATATTTT. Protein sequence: CASSASGFSGNTIYF. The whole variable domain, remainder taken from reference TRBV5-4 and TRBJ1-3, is ETGVTQSPTHLIKTRGQQVTLRCSSQSGHNTVSWYQQALGQGPQFIFQYYREEENGRGNFPPRFSGLQFPNYSSELNVNALELDDSALYLCASSASGFSGNTIYFGEGSWLTVV.